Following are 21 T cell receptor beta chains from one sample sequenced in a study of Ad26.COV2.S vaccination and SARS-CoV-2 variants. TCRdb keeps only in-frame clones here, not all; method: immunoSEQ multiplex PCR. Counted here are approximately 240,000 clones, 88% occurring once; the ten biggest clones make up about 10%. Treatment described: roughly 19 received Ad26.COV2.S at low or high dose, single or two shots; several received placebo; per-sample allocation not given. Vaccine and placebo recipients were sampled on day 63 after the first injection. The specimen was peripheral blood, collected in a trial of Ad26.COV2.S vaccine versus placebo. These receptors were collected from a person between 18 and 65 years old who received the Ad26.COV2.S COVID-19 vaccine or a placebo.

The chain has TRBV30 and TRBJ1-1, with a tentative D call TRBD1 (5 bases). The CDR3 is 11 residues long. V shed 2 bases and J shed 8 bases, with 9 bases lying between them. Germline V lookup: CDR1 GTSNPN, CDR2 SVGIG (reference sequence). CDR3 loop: CAWSSRTEAFF. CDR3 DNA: TGTGCCTGGAGTTCAAGGACAGAAGCTTTCTTT.

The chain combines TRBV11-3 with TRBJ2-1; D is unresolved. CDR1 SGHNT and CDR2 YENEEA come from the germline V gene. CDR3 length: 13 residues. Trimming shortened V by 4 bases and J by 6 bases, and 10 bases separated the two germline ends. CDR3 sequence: CASSSKVTNEQFF. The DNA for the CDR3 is TGTGCCAGCAGCTCGAAGGTGACCAATGAGCAGTTCTTC.

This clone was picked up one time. Here the CDR3 reads CASSIGGSDTEAFF. The CDR3 DNA reads as TGTGCCAGCTCCATAGGGGGCTCGGACACTGAAGCTTTCTTT. The chain links TRBV27 to TRBJ1-1; TRBD1 matches at 7 bases. Trimming cost V 8 bases and J 3 bases; bases outside gene matches: 9. Germline-derived CDR1 and CDR2 are MNHEY and SMNVEV (reference sequence). There are 14 residues in the CDR3.

The CDR3: CAWSLRENYGYTF. CDR3 bases: TGTGCCTGGAGTCTCAGGGAGAACTATGGCTACACCTTC. The rearrangement links TRBV30 to TRBJ1-2, with D perhaps TRBD1 (5 bases). Trimming stripped 2 bases from V and 2 bases from J, with 9 bases between. Germline V gene sequence: CDR1 GTSNPN, CDR2 SVGIG (reference sequence). CDR3 length: 13 residues.

Written as DNA, the CDR3 is TGTGCCAGCAGGTCCTGGGGCACTGAAGCTTTCTTT. It encodes CASRSWGTEAFF. The rearrangement joins TRBV28 to TRBJ1-1, with D hard to call. CDR3 length: 12 residues. Trimming took 6 bases from V and 4 from J, leaving 9 bases between them. Germline V gives CDR1 MDHEN, CDR2 SYDVKM.

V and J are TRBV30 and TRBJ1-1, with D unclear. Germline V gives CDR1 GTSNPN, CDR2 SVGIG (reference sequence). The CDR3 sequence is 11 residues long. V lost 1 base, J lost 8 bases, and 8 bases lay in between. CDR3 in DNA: TGTGCCTGGAGTGCCCCCGGGGAAGCTTTCTTT. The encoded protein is CAWSAPGEAFF.

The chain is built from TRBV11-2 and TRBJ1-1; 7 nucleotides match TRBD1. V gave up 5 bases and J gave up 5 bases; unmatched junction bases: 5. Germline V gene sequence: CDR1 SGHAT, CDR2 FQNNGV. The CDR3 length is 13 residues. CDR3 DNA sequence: TGTGCCAGCAGCCCCCAGGGGGGGACTGAAGCTTTCTTT. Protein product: CASSPQGGTEAFF.

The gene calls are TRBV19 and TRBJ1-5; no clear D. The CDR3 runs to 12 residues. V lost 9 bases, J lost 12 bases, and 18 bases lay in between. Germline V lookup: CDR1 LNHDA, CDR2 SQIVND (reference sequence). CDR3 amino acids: CASSEGSRRQHF. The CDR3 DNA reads TGTGCCAGCTCCGAAGGCTCCAGGCGCCAGCATTTT.

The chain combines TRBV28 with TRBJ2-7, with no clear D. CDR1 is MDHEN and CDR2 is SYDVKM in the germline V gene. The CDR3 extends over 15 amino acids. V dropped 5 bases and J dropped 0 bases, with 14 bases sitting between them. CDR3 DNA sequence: TGTGCCAGCAGTGTAACTTGGGAAAGCTCCTACGAGCAGTACTTC. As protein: CASSVTWESSYEQYF.

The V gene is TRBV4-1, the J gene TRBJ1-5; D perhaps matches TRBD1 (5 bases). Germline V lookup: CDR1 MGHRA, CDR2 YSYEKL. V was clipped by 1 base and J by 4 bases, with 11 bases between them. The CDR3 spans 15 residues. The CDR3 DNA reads TGCGCCAGCAGCCAAGGGGACTGGGGGAATCAGCCCCAGCATTTT. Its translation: CASSQGDWGNQPQHF.

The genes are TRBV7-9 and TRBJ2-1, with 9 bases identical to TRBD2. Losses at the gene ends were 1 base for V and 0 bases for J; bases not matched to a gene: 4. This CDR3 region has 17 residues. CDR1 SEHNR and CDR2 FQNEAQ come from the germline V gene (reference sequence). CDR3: CASSLGNSGSSYNEQFF. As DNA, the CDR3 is TGTGCCAGCAGCTTAGGTAATAGCGGGAGCTCCTACAATGAGCAGTTCTTC.

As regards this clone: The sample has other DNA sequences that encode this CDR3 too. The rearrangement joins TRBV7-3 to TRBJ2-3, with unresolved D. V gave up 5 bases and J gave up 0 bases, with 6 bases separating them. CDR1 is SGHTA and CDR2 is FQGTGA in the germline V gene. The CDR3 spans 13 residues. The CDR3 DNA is TGTGCCAGCAGCCCCCTTAGCACAGATACGCAGTATTTT. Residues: CASSPLSTDTQYF.

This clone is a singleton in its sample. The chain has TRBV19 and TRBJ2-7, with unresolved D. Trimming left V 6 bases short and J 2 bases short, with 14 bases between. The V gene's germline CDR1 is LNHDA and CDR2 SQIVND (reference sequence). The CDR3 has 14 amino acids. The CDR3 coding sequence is TGTGCCAGTAGACGGATGGCAGGAGCCTACGAGCAGTACTTC. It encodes CASRRMAGAYEQYF.

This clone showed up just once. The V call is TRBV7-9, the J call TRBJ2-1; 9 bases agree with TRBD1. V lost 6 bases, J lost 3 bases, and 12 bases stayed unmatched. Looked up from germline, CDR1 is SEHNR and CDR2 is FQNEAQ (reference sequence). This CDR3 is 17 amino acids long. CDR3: CASRAGGQGAIYNEQFF. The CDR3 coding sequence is TGTGCCAGCAGGGCTGGGGGACAGGGCGCTATCTACAATGAGCAGTTCTTC. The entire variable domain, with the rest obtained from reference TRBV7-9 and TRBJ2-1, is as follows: DTGVSQNPRHKITKRGQNVTFRCDPISEHNRLYWYRQTLGQGPEFLTYFQNEAQLEKSRLLSDRFSAERPKGSFSTLEIQRTEQGDSAMYLCASRAGGQGAIYNEQFFGPGTRLTVL.

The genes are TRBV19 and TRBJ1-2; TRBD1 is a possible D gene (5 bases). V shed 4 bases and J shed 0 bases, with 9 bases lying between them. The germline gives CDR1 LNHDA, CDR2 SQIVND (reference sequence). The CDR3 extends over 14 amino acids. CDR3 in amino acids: CASSRRGPNYGYTF. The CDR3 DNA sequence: TGTGCCAGTAGTAGAAGGGGACCTAACTATGGCTACACCTTC.

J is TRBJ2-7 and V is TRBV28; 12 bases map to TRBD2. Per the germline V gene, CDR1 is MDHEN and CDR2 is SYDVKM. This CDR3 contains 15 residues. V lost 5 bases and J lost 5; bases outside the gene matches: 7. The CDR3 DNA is TGTGCCAGCAGTATACCTAGCGGGGGGGCGGACGAGCAGTACTTC. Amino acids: CASSIPSGGADEQYF.

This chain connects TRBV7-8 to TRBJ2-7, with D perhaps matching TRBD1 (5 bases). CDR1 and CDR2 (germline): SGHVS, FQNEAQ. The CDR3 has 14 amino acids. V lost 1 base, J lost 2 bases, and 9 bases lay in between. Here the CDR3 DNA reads TGTGCCAGCAGCTTAGTGGACACCACCTACGAGCAGTACTTC. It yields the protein CASSLVDTTYEQYF.

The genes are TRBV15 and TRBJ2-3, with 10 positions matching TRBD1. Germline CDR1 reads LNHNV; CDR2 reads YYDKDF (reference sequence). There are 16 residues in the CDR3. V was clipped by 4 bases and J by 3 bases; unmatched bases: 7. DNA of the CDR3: TGTGCCACCAGCAAACTGGGACAGGGGAGGACAGATACGCAGTATTTT. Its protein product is CATSKLGQGRTDTQYF.

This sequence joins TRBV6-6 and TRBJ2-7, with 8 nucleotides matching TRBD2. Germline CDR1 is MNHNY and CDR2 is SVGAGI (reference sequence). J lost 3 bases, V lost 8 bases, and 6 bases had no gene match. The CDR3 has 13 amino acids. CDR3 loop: CASSGTSIYEQYF. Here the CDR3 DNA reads TGTGCCAGCTCCGGGACTAGTATCTACGAGCAGTACTTC.

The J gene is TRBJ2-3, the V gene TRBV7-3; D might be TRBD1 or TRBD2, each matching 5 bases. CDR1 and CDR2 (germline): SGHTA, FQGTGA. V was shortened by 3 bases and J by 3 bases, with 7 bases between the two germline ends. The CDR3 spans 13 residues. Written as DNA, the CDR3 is TGTGCCAGCAGCTTCGGGGCGACAGATACGCAGTATTTT. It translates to CASSFGATDTQYF.

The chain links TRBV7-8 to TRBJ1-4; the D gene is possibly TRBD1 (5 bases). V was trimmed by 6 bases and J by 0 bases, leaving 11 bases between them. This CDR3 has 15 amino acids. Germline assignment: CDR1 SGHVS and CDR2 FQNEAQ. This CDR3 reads CASRRQITTNEKLFF. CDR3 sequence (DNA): TGTGCCAGCAGGCGACAGATAACAACTAATGAAAAACTGTTTTTT.